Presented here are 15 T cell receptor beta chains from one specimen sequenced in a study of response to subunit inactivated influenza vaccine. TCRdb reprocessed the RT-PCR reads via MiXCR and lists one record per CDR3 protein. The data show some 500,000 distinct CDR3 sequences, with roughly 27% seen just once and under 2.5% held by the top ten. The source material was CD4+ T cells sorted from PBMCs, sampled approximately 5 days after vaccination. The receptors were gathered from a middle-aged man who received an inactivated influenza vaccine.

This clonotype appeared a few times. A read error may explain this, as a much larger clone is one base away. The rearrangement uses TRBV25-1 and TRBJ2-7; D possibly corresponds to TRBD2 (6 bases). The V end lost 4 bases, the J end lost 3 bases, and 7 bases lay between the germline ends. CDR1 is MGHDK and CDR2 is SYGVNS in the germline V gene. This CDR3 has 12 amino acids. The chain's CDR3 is CASSGGDYEQYF. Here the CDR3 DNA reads TGTGCCAGCAGTGGCGGGGACTACGAGCAGTACTTC.

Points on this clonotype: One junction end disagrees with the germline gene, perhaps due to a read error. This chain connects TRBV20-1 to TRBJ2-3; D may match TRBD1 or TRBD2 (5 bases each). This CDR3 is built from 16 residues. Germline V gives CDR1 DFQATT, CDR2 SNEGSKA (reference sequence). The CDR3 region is CCARKIRGISTDTQYF. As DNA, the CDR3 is TGCTGTGCTAGAAAGATCCGGGGCATTAGCACAGATACGCAGTATTTT.

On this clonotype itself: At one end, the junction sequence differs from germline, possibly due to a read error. The CDR3 nucleotides read TGTGCCACCAGCGGAGATACGAGAGAAAAACTGTTTTTT. Amino acid sequence: CATSGDTREKLFF. V and J are TRBV15 and TRBJ1-4; D unclear. CDR3 length: 13 amino acids. CDR1 LNHNV and CDR2 YYDKDF come from the germline V gene (reference sequence).

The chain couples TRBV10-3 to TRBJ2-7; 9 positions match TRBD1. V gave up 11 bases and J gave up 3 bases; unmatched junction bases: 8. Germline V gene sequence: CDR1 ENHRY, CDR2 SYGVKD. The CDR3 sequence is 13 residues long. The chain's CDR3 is CALAPGQGYEQYF. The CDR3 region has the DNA TGTGCCCTCGCTCCGGGACAGGGCTACGAGCAGTACTTC.

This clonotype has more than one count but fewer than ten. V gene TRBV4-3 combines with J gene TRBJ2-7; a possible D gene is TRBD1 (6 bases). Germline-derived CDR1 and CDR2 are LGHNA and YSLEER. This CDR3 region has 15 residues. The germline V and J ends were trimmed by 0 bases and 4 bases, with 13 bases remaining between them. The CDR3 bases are TGCGCCAGCAGCCAAGACGGGTACAGGGCTTACGAGCAGTACTTC. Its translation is CASSQDGYRAYEQYF.

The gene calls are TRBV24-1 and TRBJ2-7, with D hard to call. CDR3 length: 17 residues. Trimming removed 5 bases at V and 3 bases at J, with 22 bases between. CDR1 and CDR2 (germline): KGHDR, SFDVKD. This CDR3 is CATSVPGPHPHYYEQYF. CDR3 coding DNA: TGTGCCACCAGTGTTCCAGGCCCCCACCCCCACTACTACGAGCAGTACTTC.

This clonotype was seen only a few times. CDR3: CASSSSRGTSTDTQYF. For the CDR3, the DNA is TGTGCCAGCAGTAGCTCCCGCGGGACTAGCACAGATACGCAGTATTTT. The V and J genes are TRBV6-1 and TRBJ2-3; the D gene is possibly TRBD2 (6 bases). V dropped 5 bases and J dropped 0 bases, with 15 bases sitting between them. CDR3 size: 16 residues. Germline V lookup: CDR1 MNHNS, CDR2 SASEGT.

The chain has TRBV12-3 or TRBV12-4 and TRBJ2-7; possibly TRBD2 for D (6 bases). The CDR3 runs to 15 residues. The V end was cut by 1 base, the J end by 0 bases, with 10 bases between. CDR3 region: CASSLDAGSSYEQYF. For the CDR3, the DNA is TGTGCCAGCAGTTTAGACGCGGGGAGCTCCTACGAGCAGTACTTC.

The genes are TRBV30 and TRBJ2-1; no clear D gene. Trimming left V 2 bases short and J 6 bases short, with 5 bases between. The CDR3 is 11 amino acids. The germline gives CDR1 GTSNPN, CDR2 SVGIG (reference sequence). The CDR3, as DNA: TGTGCCTGGAGTTGGCCCAATGAGCAGTTCTTC. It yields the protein CAWSWPNEQFF.

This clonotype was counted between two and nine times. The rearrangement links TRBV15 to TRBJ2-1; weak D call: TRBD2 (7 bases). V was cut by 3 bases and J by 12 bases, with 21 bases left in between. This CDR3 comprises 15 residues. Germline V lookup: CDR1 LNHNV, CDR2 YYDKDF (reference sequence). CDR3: CATSRRLEGGKMQFF. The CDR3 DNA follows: TGTGCCACCAGCAGGCGACTAGAGGGGGGGAAGATGCAGTTCTTC.

Here the CDR3 DNA reads TGTGCCAGCAGTGGGGTCTTCTCTGGGGCCAACGTCCTGACTTTC. This gives the protein CASSGVFSGANVLTF. The chain links TRBV25-1 to TRBJ2-6; D is unclear. The CDR3 covers 15 residues. V was pared by 4 bases and J by 0 bases, with 7 bases between. From germline, CDR1 is MGHDK and CDR2 SYGVNS.

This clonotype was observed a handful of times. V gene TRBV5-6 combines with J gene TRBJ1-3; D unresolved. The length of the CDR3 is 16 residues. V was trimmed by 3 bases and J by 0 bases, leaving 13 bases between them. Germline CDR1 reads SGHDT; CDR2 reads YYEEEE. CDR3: CASSSRRTRSGNTIYF. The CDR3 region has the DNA TGTGCCAGCAGCTCCCGAAGGACTCGCTCTGGAAACACCATATATTTT. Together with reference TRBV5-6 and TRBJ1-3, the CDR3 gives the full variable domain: DAGVTQSPTHLIKTRGQQVTLRCSPKSGHDTVSWYQQALGQGPQFIFQYYEEEERQRGNFPDRFSGHQFPNYSSELNVNALLLGDSALYLCASSSRRTRSGNTIYFGEGSWLTVV.

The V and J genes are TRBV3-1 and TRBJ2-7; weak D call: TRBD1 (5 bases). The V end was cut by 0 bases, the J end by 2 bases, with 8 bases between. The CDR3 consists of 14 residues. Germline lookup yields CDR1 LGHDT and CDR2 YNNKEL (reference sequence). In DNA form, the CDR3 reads TGTGCCAGCAGCCAAGATACAGGAACCTACGAGCAGTACTTC. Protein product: CASSQDTGTYEQYF.

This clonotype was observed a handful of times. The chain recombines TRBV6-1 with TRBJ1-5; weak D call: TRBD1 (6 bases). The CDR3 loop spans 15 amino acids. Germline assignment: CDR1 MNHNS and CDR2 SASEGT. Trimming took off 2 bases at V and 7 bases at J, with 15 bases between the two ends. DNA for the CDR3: TGTGCCAGCAGTGAATTTGCCGTGACAGGACAGCCCCAGCATTTT. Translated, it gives CASSEFAVTGQPQHF.

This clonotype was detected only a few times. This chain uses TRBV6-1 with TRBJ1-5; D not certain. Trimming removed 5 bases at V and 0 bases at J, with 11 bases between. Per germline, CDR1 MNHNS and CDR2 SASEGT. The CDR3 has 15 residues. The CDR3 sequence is CASSKQSNSNQPQHF. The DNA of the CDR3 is TGTGCCAGCAGTAAACAGTCTAATAGCAATCAGCCCCAGCATTTT.